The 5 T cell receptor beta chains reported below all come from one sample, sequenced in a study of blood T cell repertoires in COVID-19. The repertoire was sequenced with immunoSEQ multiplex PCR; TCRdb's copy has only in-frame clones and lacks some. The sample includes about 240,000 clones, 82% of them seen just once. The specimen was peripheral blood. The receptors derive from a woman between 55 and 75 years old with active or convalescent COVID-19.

CDR3 sequence: CASSLGRTIDEQFF. The CDR3 nucleotides read TGTGCCAGCAGCTTAGGTAGGACTATCGATGAGCAGTTCTTC. The rearrangement uses TRBV7-9 and TRBJ2-1; weak D call: TRBD2 (6 bases). The CDR3 sequence is 14 residues long. The V end lost 1 base, the J end lost 8 bases, and 12 bases lay between the germline ends. Germline CDR1 SEHNR, CDR2 FQNEAQ (reference sequence).

The CDR3 nucleotides are TGTGCCATCAGTGGTGACTTAACTGAAGCTTTCTTT. It codes for CAISGDLTEAFF. The chain joins TRBV10-3 to TRBJ1-1; no definite D call. The CDR3 loop spans 12 amino acids. V gave up 4 bases and J gave up 5 bases, with 8 bases separating them. From germline, CDR1 is ENHRY and CDR2 SYGVKD.

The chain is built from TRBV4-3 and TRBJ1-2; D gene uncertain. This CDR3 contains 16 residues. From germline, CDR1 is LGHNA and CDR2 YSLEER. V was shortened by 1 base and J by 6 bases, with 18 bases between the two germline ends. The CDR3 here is CASSQVEGPTTNGYTF. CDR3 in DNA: TGCGCCAGCAGCCAAGTGGAGGGTCCTACCACAAATGGCTACACCTTC.

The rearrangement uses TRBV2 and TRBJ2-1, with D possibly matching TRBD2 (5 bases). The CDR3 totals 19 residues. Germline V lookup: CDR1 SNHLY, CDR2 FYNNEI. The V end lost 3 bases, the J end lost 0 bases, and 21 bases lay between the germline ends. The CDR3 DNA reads TGTGCCAGCAGTGATTACCTCCCCTCACCTAGCTACTCCTACAATGAGCAGTTCTTC. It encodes CASSDYLPSPSYSYNEQFF.

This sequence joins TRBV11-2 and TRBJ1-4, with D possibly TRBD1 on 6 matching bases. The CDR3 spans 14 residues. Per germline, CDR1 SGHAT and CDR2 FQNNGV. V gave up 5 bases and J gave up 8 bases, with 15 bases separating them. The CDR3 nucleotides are TGTGCCAGCAGCCGCGGGTACAGGGACGAAAAACTGTTTTTT. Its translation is CASSRGYRDEKLFF.